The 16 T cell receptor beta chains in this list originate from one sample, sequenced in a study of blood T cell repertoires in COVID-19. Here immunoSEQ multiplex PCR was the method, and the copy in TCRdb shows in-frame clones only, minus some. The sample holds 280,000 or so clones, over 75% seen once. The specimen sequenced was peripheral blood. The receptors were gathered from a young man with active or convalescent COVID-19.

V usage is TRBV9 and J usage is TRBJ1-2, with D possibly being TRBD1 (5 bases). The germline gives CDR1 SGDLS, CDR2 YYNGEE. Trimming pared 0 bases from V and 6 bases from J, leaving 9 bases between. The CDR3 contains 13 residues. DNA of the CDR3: TGTGCCAGCAGCGTAGCTAAACAGGATGGCTACACCTTC. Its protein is CASSVAKQDGYTF. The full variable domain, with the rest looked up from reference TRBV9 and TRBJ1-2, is DSGVTQTPKHLITATGQRVTLRCSPRSGDLSVYWYQQSLDQGLQFLIQYYNGEERAKGNILERFSAQQFPDLHSELNLSSLELGDSALYFCASSVAKQDGYTFGSGTRLTVV.

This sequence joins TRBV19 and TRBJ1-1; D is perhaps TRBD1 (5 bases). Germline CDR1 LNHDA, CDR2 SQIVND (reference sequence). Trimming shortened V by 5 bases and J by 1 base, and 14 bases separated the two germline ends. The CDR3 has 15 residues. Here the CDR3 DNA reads TGTGCCAGTAGTCCAAGGGAGGGGCCGAACACTGAAGCTTTCTTT. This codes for CASSPREGPNTEAFF.

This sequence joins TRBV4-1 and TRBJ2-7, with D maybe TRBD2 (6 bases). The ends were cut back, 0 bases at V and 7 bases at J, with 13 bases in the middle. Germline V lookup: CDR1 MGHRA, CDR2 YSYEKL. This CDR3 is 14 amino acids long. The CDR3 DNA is TGCGCCAGCAGCCAAGATAGTGGGGGGAGAGAGCAGTACTTC. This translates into CASSQDSGGREQYF.

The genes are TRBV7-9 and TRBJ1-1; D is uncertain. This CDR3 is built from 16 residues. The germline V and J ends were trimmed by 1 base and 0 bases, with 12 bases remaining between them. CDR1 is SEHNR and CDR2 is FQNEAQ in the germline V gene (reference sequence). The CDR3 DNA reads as TGTGCCAGCAGCTTAGTGGTACAGAGATTGAACACTGAAGCTTTCTTT. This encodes CASSLVVQRLNTEAFF.

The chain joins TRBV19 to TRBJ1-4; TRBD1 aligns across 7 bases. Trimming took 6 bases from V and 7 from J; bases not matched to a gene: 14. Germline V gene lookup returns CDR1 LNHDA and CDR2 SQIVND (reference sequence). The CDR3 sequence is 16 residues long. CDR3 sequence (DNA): TGTGCCAGTAGAACCGCCACAGGGGTAGCGAGTGAAAAACTGTTTTTT. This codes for CASRTATGVASEKLFF.

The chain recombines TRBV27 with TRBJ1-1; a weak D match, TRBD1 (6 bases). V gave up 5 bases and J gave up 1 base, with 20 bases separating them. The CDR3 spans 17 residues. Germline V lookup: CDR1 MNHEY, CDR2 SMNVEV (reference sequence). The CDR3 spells CASSPVPRGGPNTEAFF. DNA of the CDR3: TGTGCCAGCAGTCCCGTTCCGAGGGGGGGACCGAACACTGAAGCTTTCTTT.

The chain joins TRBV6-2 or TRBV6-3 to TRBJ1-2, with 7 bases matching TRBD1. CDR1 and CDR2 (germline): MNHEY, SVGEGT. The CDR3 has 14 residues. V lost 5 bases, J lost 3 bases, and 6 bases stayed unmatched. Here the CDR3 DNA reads TGTGCCAGCAGTAGGGACAGCATACACTATGGCTACACCTTC. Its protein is CASSRDSIHYGYTF.

The CDR3 region has the DNA TGTGCCAGCAGCCTAGCCCCCCATGAGCAGTTCTTC. This codes for CASSLAPHEQFF. The chain couples TRBV7-3 to TRBJ2-1, with D possibly being TRBD2 (5 bases). This CDR3 is built from 12 residues. V shed 5 bases and J shed 8 bases, with 10 bases lying between them. Per the germline V gene, CDR1 is SGHTA and CDR2 is FQGTGA. Full variable domain (remainder filled in from reference TRBV7-3 and TRBJ2-1): GAGVSQTPSNKVTEKGKYVELRCDPISGHTALYWYRQSLGQGPEFLIYFQGTGAADDSGLPNDRFFAVRPEGSVSTLKIQRTERGDSAVYLCASSLAPHEQFFGPGTRLTVL.

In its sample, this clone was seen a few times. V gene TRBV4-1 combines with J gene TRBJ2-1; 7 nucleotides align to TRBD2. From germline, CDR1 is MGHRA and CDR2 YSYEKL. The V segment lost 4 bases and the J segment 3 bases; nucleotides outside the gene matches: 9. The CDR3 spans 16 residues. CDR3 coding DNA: TGCGCCAGCAGCCGCGGGGCTAGCGGACTCTACAATGAGCAGTTCTTC. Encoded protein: CASSRGASGLYNEQFF.

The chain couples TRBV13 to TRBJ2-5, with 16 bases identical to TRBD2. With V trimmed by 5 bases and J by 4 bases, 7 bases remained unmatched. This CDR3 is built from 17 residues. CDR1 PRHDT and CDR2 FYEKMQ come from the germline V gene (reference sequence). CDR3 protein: CASSLGTSGGAGETQYF. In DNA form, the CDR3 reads TGTGCCAGCAGCCTTGGGACTAGCGGGGGGGCAGGAGAGACCCAGTACTTC.

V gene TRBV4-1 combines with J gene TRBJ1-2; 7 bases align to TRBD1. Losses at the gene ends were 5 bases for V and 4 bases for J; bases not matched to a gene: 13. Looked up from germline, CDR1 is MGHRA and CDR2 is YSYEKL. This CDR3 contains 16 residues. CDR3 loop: CASSGGPPDRSYGYTF. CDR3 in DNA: TGCGCCAGCAGCGGAGGACCCCCGGACAGGTCCTATGGCTACACCTTC.

This chain's CDR3 is CSVWDNLGNQPQHF. For the CDR3, the DNA is TGCAGCGTTTGGGACAACCTGGGCAATCAGCCCCAGCATTTT. This chain links TRBV29-1 with TRBJ1-5; TRBD1 is a possible D gene (6 bases). Trimming left V 5 bases short and J 2 bases short, with 13 bases between. This CDR3 contains 14 residues. Germline lookup yields CDR1 SQVTM and CDR2 ANQGSEA.

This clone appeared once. CDR3 in DNA: TGTGCCAGCAGCTTAGTTGCAGGGGCGGACTATGGCTACACCTTC. Encoded protein: CASSLVAGADYGYTF. The chain uses TRBV7-8 and TRBJ1-2, with D maybe TRBD1 (6 bases). CDR3 length equals 15 residues. V was trimmed by 1 base and J by 3 bases, leaving 12 bases between them. Germline assignment: CDR1 SGHVS and CDR2 FQNEAQ.

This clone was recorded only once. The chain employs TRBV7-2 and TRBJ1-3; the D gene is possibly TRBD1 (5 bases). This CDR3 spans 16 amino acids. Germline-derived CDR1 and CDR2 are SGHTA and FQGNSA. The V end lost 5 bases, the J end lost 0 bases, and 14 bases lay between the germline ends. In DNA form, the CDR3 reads TGTGCCAGCAGCGAGGGACTGGGGTTCTCTGGAAACACCATATATTTT. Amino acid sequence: CASSEGLGFSGNTIYF.

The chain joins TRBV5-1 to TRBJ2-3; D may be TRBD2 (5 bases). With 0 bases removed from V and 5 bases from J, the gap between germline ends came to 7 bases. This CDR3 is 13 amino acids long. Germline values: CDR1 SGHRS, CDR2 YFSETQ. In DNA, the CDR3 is TGCGCCAGCAGCTTGGTGGCGGGAGATACGCAGTATTTT. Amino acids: CASSLVAGDTQYF. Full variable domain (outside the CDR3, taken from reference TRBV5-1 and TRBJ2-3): KAGVTQTPRYLIKTRGQQVTLSCSPISGHRSVSWYQQTPGQGLQFLFEYFSETQRNKGNFPGRFSGRQFSNSRSEMNVSTLELGDSALYLCASSLVAGDTQYFGPGTRLTVL.

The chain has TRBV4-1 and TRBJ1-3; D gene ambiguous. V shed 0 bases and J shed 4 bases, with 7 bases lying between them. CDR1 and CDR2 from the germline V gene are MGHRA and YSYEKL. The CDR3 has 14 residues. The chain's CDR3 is CASSQEATGNTIYF. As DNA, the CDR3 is TGCGCCAGCAGCCAAGAGGCAACCGGAAACACCATATATTTT.